These T cell receptor beta chains were read from a single sample in a study of blood T cell repertoires in COVID-19. Sequencing was performed with immunoSEQ multiplex PCR; in TCRdb, only in-frame clones are kept and a portion is missing. This table holds 150,000 to 200,000 clones, 80% to 90% found once. What was sequenced was peripheral blood. The source is a man in his 60s with acute or convalescent COVID-19. Both conserved end residues are trimmed from each CDR3.

J: TRBJ2-1
V: TRBV28
CDR3: ASTVGGTSGVREQF

J: TRBJ2-2
V: TRBV7-9
CDR3: ASSFLQPNTGELF

J: TRBJ2-1
V: TRBV3-1/TRBV3-2
CDR3: ASSQAGRVYNEQF

J: TRBJ2-5
V: TRBV5-1
CDR3: ASRSTGAETQY

J: TRBJ2-6
V: TRBV24-1
CDR3: ATRGSGANVLT

J: TRBJ2-7
V: TRBV6-5
CDR3: ASSLRLAASYEQY

J: TRBJ2-7
V: TRBV6-5
CDR3: ASSPTSGGPYEQY

J: TRBJ2-2
V: TRBV3-1/TRBV3-2
CDR3: ASSLRGSFGELF

J: TRBJ1-4
V: TRBV6-1
CDR3: ASSERRRGGDEKLF

J: TRBJ2-2
V: TRBV7-9
CDR3: ASSRHGTGITGELF

J: TRBJ2-1
V: TRBV19
CDR3: ASSPNRGWQF

J: TRBJ2-7
V: TRBV6-5
CDR3: ASSYEGGRNFYEQY

J: TRBJ2-3
V: TRBV18
CDR3: ASSPSSTDTQY

J: TRBJ2-1
V: TRBV7-3
CDR3: ASSPGSPSNEQF

J: TRBJ2-2
V: TRBV10-3
CDR3: AISAKSQAGTGELF

J: TRBJ2-7
V: TRBV28
CDR3: ASSLWGLEGGANEQY

J: TRBJ1-3
V: TRBV11-2
CDR3: ASSLVGRAPGNTIY

J: TRBJ2-5
V: TRBV28
CDR3: ASSNQVAETQY

J: TRBJ1-2
V: TRBV5-1
CDR3: ASSLGAGQGEGYT

J: TRBJ2-3
V: TRBV28
CDR3: ASSPPWGGLGDTQY

J: TRBJ1-5
V: TRBV28
CDR3: ASRPRLWENSNQPQH

J: TRBJ1-5
V: TRBV28
CDR3: ASSLFIYGQPQH

J: TRBJ2-7
V: TRBV18
CDR3: ASSGTSGSYEQY

J: TRBJ2-5
V: TRBV5-6
CDR3: ASSPLAGVFLNQETQY

J: TRBJ2-3
V: TRBV6-1
CDR3: ASREITRGWSTDTQY

J: TRBJ1-1
V: TRBV28
CDR3: ASSGGGRSEAF

J: TRBJ1-5
V: TRBV28
CDR3: ASSPTPFGQGYNQPQH

J: TRBJ2-1
V: TRBV5-1
CDR3: ASSETGGSYNEQF

J: TRBJ1-6
V: TRBV27
CDR3: ASSKARDRAGSPLH

J: TRBJ1-5
V: TRBV7-9
CDR3: ASSLRDRQPQH

J: TRBJ1-2
V: TRBV30
CDR3: AWSVGGGGTYGYT

J: TRBJ1-1
V: TRBV3-1/TRBV3-2
CDR3: ASSRQGIMNTEAF

J: TRBJ2-2
V: TRBV11-3
CDR3: ASSFPGGLGANTGELF

J: TRBJ1-5
V: TRBV7-9
CDR3: ASSGGRNQPQH

J: TRBJ1-5
V: TRBV3-1/TRBV3-2
CDR3: ASSQMTGDQPQH

J: TRBJ2-1
V: TRBV6-2/TRBV6-3
CDR3: ASSPSGTGGKEQF

J: TRBJ2-3
V: TRBV7-6
CDR3: ASSSNPIGQGDTQY

J: TRBJ2-5
V: TRBV24-1
CDR3: ATSNRDRGLIETQY

J: TRBJ1-5
V: TRBV19
CDR3: ASKLGPGQGAVNQPQH

J: TRBJ2-1
V: TRBV28
CDR3: ASRPPSGYYNEQF

J: TRBJ2-7
V: TRBV11-2
CDR3: ASSPKRRLGNEQY

J: TRBJ2-3
V: TRBV29-1
CDR3: SVTGQGPTDTQY